This T cell receptor beta chain was identified during a study of a mutant IDH1 vaccine in newly diagnosed glioma (TCRdb year 2021). General notes on the study: The approximately 33 treated patients were roughly 62% male and roughly 40% female, with a mean age of approximately 40 years. Longitudinal TCRB deep sequencing was done for 25 treated patients, wherever samples were available for exploratory analyses. Prior to enrollment, standard therapy consisting of radiotherapy alone, temozolomide alone, or radiochemotherapy with temozolomide had been administered to patients, with the combination being received by most patients. Peripheral blood samples were drawn at six visits, namely V03 (baseline), V05, V07, V10, V12 and V13. The study at large found these results: Immune responses induced by the vaccine were seen in approximately 93% of patients across multiple MHC alleles. It was noted by the authors that analyses of patient blood samples could not be reproduced owing to sample limitations. Selection of PBMC samples for TCRB deep sequencing was based on availability. Pseudoprogression seemed to be unrelated to changes in the top peripheral T cell clonotypes found by TCRB sequencing.

As regards this clone: What this receptor recognizes is not known. Base qualities are not at hand, and no much larger clone is one base apart.

V loses 4 bases of germline sequence and J loses 6 bases, and the interval between the two ends is 10 bases. The germline V gene sets CDR1 to SNHLY and CDR2 to FYNNEI. The CDR3 runs 13 residues from the cysteine to the phenylalanine. Of all the DNA, just the CDR3 is kept, 39 bases in frame from base 1. Libraries were prepared through the immunoSEQ multiplex PCR assay. The hsTCRB Kit was used according to the manufacturer's protocol to amplify rearranged TCR beta chain sequences. An Illumina MiSeq was used to sequence the TCRB libraries. Concerning the study's data processing: The kit vendor's proprietary platform handled demultiplexing, trimming and gene mapping. TCRdb's version of the immuneACCESS table is confined to in-frame rearrangements and falls short of the full clone set. An unresolved V gene accounts for under half of the shortfall where checked; the remainder is of unknown origin. The DNA was the basis for D and trimming; V, J and clone size are from that table. This sample lists about 51,000 clones; approximately 80% were detected once. The ten largest clones capture roughly 1.9% of the sample.

The time point label corresponds to: baseline, week 1 (first vaccination visit). The sample's treatment or condition, from its label and the paper: pre-vaccination baseline after standard-of-care therapy. All donors had newly diagnosed IDH1-mutant astrocytomas of WHO grade 3 or 4 that showed loss of nuclear ATRX. The samples were drawn from NOA16, a multicentre, single-arm, open-label phase I trial in Germany that tested a mutant IDH1 peptide vaccine in humans for the first time. Visit V03 blood draws served as the baseline sample for immunogenicity testing. Genomic DNA for TCRB sequencing was isolated from EDTA blood with the DNeasy Blood and Tissue Kit.

The rearrangement joined TRBV2 to TRBJ2-4; perhaps TRBD1 is the D gene, with 6 bases matching. The source of this sequence is a woman aged 40 to 49 with glioma. This material consisted of PBMCs, taken from a glioma patient treated with radiotherapy, temozolomide or both. The sequenced DNA: TGTGCCAGCAGTGTTGGACAGTCAAACATTCAGTACTTC. Translated, it reads CASSVGQSNIQYF.